Listed below are T cell receptor beta chains from one sample, sequenced in a study of T cell responses to AZD1222 COVID-19 vaccine. The method was immunoSEQ multiplex PCR; TCRdb's version includes in-frame clones alone and lacks a portion of them. The table lists some 200,000 clones, about 92% of them singletons, with approximately 1% in the top ten. The source material was peripheral blood, sampled on day 0 of MenACWY control vaccination. Source of these receptors: an adult in good health. Each CDR3 is given with its conserved first and last residue. A D gene is named only where the DNA matches it firmly. The listing skips clone size in some rows; elsewhere it reads once, few, many or a size class.

-	TRBJ1-6	TRBV5-5	-	13	CASSLVRNSPLHF	TGTGCCAGCAGCTTGGTGCGGAATTCACCCCTCCACTTT
-	TRBJ1-2	TRBV7-2	-	12	CASSFRESGYTF	TGTGCCAGCAGCTTCAGGGAAAGCGGCTACACCTTC
-	TRBJ1-2	TRBV5-1	-	13	CASSPRDAYGYTF	TGCGCCAGCAGTCCCCGGGACGCCTATGGCTACACCTTC
TRBD1	TRBJ1-1	TRBV27	-	16	CASSRGTATYNTEAFF	TGTGCCAGCAGCCGAGGGACAGCAACATATAACACTGAAGCTTTCTTT
-	TRBJ1-4	TRBV7-8	-	15	CASSLGGGTNEKLFF	TGTGCCAGCAGCTTAGGGGGAGGGACGAATGAAAAACTGTTTTTT
TRBD1	TRBJ2-7	TRBV3-1/TRBV3-2	-	14	CASSQRDRPYEQYF	TGTGCCAGCAGCCAACGGGACAGGCCCTACGAGCAGTACTTC
-	TRBJ2-2	TRBV5-1	-	15	CASSLVQGGAGELFF	TGCGCCAGCAGCTTGGTCCAGGGCGGGGCCGGGGAGCTGTTTTTT
-	TRBJ1-6	TRBV7-2	-	14	CASSSSGTASPLHF	TGTGCCAGCAGCTCCTCCGGGACCGCTTCTCCCCTCCACTTT
-	TRBJ2-7	TRBV4-3	once	13	CASSLGVGVEQYF	TGCGCCAGCAGCCTCGGGGTTGGGGTCGAGCAGTACTTC
TRBD1	TRBJ2-7	TRBV27	-	15	CASSLSTGTGYEQYF	TGTGCCAGCAGCCTTTCAACCGGGACAGGCTACGAGCAGTACTTC
-	TRBJ1-2	TRBV7-2	-	14	CASSTERGVRGYTF	TGTGCCAGCAGCACGGAGAGGGGGGTTCGAGGCTACACCTTC
-	TRBJ2-2	TRBV9	-	14	CASSVDGEIGELFF	TGTGCCAGCAGCGTAGACGGGGAGATCGGGGAGCTGTTTTTT
-	TRBJ1-1	TRBV5-1	-	13	CASSRGGDAEAFF	TGCGCCAGCAGCAGGGGTGGGGACGCTGAAGCTTTCTTT
TRBD1	TRBJ1-2	TRBV12-3/TRBV12-4	-	13	CASSPSRGRGYTF	TGTGCCAGCAGCCCGTCCAGGGGGCGCGGCTACACCTTC
-	TRBJ1-5	TRBV19	-	14	CASTVTGLNQPQHF	TGTGCCAGTACCGTCACAGGGCTCAATCAGCCCCAGCATTTT
-	TRBJ2-7	TRBV5-4	-	15	CASSFGAGSSYEQYF	TGTGCCAGCAGCTTTGGGGCAGGTAGCTCCTACGAGCAGTACTTC
-	TRBJ1-1	TRBV7-8	-	16	CASSLRIERGRTEAFF	TGTGCCAGCAGCTTACGGATAGAAAGGGGTCGGACTGAAGCTTTCTTT
TRBD1	TRBJ1-5	TRBV28	-	15	CASRRDRGSNQPQHF	TGTGCCAGCAGACGGGACAGGGGTAGCAATCAGCCCCAGCATTTT
-	TRBJ1-1	TRBV7-8	few	13	CASSWEVNTEAFF	TGTGCCAGCAGCTGGGAGGTGAACACTGAAGCTTTCTTT
-	TRBJ1-2	TRBV18	once	14	CASSPQYRNYGYTF	TGTGCCAGCTCACCACAGTACAGGAACTATGGCTACACCTTC
-	TRBJ2-7	TRBV27	-	14	CASSGLRSSYEQYF	TGTGCCAGCAGTGGACTGAGAAGCTCCTACGAGCAGTACTTC
TRBD2	TRBJ2-4	TRBV3-1/TRBV3-2	-	20	CASSQISPGTSFGLGNIQYF	TGTGCCAGCAGCCAGATCTCACCGGGGACTAGCTTTGGATTGGGGAACATTCAGTACTTC
-	TRBJ2-5	TRBV27	-	15	CASSTLSHPQETQYF	TGTGCCAGCAGTACCCTTAGCCACCCCCAAGAGACCCAGTACTTC
-	TRBJ1-5	TRBV7-2	-	14	CASRPGTANQPQHF	TGTGCCAGCAGACCCGGGACGGCGAATCAGCCCCAGCATTTT
TRBD2	TRBJ2-4	TRBV19	-	15	CASSPSGRTKNIQYF	TGTGCCAGTAGTCCGAGCGGGAGAACCAAAAACATTCAGTACTTC
-	TRBJ1-6	TRBV5-8	-	16	CASSLSSNLGGSPLHF	TGTGCCAGCAGCTTAAGTTCGAATTTGGGCGGTTCACCCCTCCACTTT
-	TRBJ2-7	TRBV27	-	13	CASSLSTVDEQYF	TGTGCCAGCAGTTTATCCACAGTCGACGAGCAGTACTTC
TRBD1	TRBJ1-2	TRBV3-1/TRBV3-2	-	14	CASSPDRGLYGYTF	TGTGCCAGCAGCCCGGACAGGGGGTTATATGGCTACACCTTC
-	TRBJ1-2	TRBV12-3/TRBV12-4	-	13	CASSLDGAYGYTF	TGTGCCAGCAGTTTAGACGGAGCGTATGGCTACACCTTC
-	TRBJ1-1	TRBV21-1	-	12	CARGRRNTEAFF	TGTGCCAGAGGGAGGAGAAACACTGAAGCTTTCTTT
TRBD1	TRBJ1-2	TRBV7-2	-	13	CASLDRGAHGYTF	TGTGCCAGCTTGGACAGGGGGGCTCATGGCTACACCTTC
-	TRBJ2-5	TRBV7-2	-	15	CASSLVGRHVETQYF	TGTGCCAGCAGCTTAGTTGGCAGGCACGTAGAGACCCAGTACTTC
-	TRBJ1-3	TRBV6-5	-	15	CASSYSPRSGNTIYF	TGTGCCAGCAGTTACTCACCGCGGTCGGGAAACACCATATATTTT
-	TRBJ1-2	TRBV5-1	-	11	CASRQGGDYTF	TGCGCCAGCAGACAGGGAGGAGACTACACCTTC
-	TRBJ1-2	TRBV30	-	9	CAWMVGYTF	TGTGCCTGGATGGTTGGCTACACCTTC
TRBD1	TRBJ1-1	TRBV10-2	-	15	CASSASAQGGTEAFF	TGCGCCAGCAGTGCAAGTGCACAGGGGGGCACTGAAGCTTTCTTT
TRBD1	TRBJ1-1	TRBV6-5	-	15	CASSRRTGKNTEAFF	TGTGCCAGCAGCCGTCGGACAGGGAAGAACACTGAAGCTTTCTTT
-	TRBJ2-1	TRBV3-1/TRBV3-2	-	16	CASSQARGSPRSEQFF	TGTGCCAGCAGCCAAGCTAGGGGGAGTCCTAGGAGTGAGCAGTTCTTC
-	TRBJ2-2	TRBV12-3/TRBV12-4	few	12	CASSFGARELFF	TGTGCCAGCAGTTTCGGGGCCCGGGAGCTGTTTTTT
-	TRBJ2-2	TRBV5-8	-	16	CASSGGRAGNTGELFF	TGTGCCAGCAGCGGGGGAAGGGCCGGGAACACCGGGGAGCTGTTTTTT